Here is one T cell receptor (beta chain) with its context. What it binds is unknown. Clones were sequenced by immunoSEQ multiplex PCR, and TCRdb holds only the in-frame ones, with some missing. The table includes roughly 120,000 clones, over 90% detected once. The sample belongs to a study of cytomegalovirus exposure and HLA in healthy donors. This CDR3 contains 15 residues. Between the trimmed V and J ends, which lost 4 bases and 1 base, there was a span of 14 bases. From germline, CDR1 is SGHRS and CDR2 YFSETQ. Study-wide findings and caveats: In the roughly 120 validation repertoires, a later analysis found that first-cohort TCR clusters tended to co-occur. Overall, approximately 180 TCR beta chains were annotated as cytomegalovirus-associated. Most TCR sequences proved rare, with some public TCRs found in many donors. Reports described diagnosis of cytomegalovirus status by the classifier as highly specific and sensitive.

The clonotype originates from a woman aged 18-35 years in good health and CMV-seronegative. Material for sequencing was PBMCs. The chain couples TRBV5-1 to TRBJ2-5; D ambiguous. The CDR3 protein is CASSPTLHSQETQYF. CDR3 coding DNA: TGCGCCAGCAGCCCTACTCTACACAGCCAAGAGACCCAGTACTTC.